This entry describes one T cell receptor beta chain. The sample originates from a study of shared clonotypes between healthy human individuals. The V end was cut by 7 bases, the J end by 0 bases, with 16 bases between. Germline V gene sequence: CDR1 LNHDA, CDR2 SQIVND (reference sequence). This CDR3 spans 15 amino acids. The repertoire was sequenced with immunoSEQ multiplex PCR; TCRdb's copy has only in-frame clones and lacks some. The repertoire includes 2 million to 2.5 million clones, under 97% of them detected once, and roughly 0.13% sits in the top ten. Source material: naive CD4+ T cells sorted from blood. Described subset: CD45RA+ positively selected. The source is a man younger than 35 in good health. The chain couples TRBV19 to TRBJ2-7, with D perhaps matching TRBD2 (7 bases). The CDR3 DNA reads as TGTGCCAGTACCGGGGGGACACCTCTCTCCTACGAGCAGTACTTC. It codes for CASTGGTPLSYEQYF. The full variable domain, rest sourced from reference TRBV19 and TRBJ2-7, is DGGITQSPKYLFRKEGQNVTLSCEQNLNHDAMYWYRQDPGQGLRLIYYSQIVNDFQKGDIAEGYSVSREKKESFPLTVTSAQKNPTAFYLCASTGGTPLSYEQYFGPGTRLTVT.